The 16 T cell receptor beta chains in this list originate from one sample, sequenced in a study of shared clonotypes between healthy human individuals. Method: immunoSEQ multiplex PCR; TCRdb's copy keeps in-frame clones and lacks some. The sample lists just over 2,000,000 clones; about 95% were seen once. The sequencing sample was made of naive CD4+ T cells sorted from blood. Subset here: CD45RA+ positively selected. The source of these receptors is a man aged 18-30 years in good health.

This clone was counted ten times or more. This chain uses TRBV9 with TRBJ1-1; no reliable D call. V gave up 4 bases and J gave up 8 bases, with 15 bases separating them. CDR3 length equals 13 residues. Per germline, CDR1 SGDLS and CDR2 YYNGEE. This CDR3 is CASSRLHTLEAFF. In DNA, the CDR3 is TGTGCCAGCAGCCGTCTTCACACCCTAGAAGCTTTCTTT.

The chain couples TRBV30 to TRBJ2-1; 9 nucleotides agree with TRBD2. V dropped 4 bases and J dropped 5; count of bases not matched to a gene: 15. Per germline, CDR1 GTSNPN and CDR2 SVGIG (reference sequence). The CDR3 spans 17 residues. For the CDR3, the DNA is TGTGCCTGGAAATCACCCCCGACTAGCGGAGAGAACAATGAGCAGTTCTTC. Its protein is CAWKSPPTSGENNEQFF.

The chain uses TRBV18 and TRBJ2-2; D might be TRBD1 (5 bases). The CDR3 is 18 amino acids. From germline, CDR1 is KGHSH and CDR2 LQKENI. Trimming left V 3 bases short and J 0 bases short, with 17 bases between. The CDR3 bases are TGTGCCAGCTCACCGCCAGGGATGCCGACGACGAACACCGGGGAGCTGTTTTTT. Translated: CASSPPGMPTTNTGELFF.

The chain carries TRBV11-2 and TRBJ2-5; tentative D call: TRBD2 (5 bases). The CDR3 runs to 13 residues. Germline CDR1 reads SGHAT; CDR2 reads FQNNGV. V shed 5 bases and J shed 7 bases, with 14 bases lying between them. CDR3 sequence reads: CASSPQAAGTQYF. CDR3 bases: TGTGCCAGCAGCCCCCAGGCGGCGGGGACCCAGTACTTC.

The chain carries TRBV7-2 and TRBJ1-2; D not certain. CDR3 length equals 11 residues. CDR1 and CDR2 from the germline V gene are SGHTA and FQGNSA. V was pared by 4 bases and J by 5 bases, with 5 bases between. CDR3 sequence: CASSWGYGYTF. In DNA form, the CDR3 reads TGTGCCAGCAGCTGGGGATATGGCTACACCTTC.

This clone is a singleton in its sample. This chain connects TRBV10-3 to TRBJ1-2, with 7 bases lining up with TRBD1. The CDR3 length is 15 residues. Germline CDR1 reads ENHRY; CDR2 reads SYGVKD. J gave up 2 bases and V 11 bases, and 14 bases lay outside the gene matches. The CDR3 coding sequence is TGTGCCTCGAGTGGAGGGGGCTCCATCAACTATGGCTACACCTTC. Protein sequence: CASSGGGSINYGYTF.

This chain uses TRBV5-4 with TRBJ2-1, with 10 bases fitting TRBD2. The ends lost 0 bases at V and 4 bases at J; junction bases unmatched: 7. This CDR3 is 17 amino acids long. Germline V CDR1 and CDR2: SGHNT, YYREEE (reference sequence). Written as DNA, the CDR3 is TGTGCCAGCAGCTTGGATGGGGCTAGCGGGAGTTACAATGAGCAGTTCTTC. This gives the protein CASSLDGASGSYNEQFF. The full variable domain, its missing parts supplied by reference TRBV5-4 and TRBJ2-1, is ETGVTQSPTHLIKTRGQQVTLRCSSQSGHNTVSWYQQALGQGPQFIFQYYREEENGRGNFPPRFSGLQFPNYSSELNVNALELDDSALYLCASSLDGASGSYNEQFFGPGTRLTVL.

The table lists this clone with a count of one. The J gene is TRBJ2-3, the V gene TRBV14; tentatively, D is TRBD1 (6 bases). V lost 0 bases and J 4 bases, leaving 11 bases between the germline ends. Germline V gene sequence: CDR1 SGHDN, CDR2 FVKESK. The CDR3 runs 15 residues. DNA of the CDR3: TGTGCCAGCAGCCAAGATACAGGGCGCGCAGATACGCAGTATTTT. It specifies CASSQDTGRADTQYF.

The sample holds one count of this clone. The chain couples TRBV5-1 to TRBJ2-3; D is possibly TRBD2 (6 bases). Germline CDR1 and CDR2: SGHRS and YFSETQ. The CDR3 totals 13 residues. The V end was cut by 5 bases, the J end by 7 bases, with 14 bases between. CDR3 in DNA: TGCGCCAGCAGGGGTAGCGGAACCCATACGCAGTATTTT. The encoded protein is CASRGSGTHTQYF.

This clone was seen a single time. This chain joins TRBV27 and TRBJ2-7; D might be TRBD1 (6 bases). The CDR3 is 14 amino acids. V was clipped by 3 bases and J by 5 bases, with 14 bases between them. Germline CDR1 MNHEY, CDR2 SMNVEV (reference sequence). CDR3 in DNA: TGTGCCAGCAGTTTGCAACAGGGAGTCGACGAGCAGTACTTC. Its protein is CASSLQQGVDEQYF.

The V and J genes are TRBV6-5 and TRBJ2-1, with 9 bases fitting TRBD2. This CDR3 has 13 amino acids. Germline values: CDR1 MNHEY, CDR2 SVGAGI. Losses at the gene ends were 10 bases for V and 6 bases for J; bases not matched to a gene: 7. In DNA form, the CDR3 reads TGTGCCACCGAGCGGGGGGCGACCAATGAGCAGTTCTTC. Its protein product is CATERGATNEQFF.

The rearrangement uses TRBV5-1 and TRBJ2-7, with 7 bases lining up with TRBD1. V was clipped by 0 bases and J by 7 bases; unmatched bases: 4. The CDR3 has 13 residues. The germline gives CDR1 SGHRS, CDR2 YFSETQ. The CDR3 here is CASSLGDSLEQYF. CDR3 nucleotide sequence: TGCGCCAGCAGCTTGGGGGACAGTCTAGAGCAGTACTTC.

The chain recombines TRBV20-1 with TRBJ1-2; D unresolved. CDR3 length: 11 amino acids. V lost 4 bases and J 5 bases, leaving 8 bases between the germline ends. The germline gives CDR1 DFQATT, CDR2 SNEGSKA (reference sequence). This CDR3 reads CSAMEAYGYTF. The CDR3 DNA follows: TGCAGTGCTATGGAGGCATATGGCTACACCTTC.

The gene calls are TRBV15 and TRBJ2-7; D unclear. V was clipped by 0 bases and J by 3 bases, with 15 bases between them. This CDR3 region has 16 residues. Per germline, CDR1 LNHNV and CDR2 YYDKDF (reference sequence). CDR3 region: CATSRDLAAPYYEQYF. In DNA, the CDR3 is TGTGCCACCAGCAGAGATTTGGCAGCGCCCTACTACGAGCAGTACTTC.

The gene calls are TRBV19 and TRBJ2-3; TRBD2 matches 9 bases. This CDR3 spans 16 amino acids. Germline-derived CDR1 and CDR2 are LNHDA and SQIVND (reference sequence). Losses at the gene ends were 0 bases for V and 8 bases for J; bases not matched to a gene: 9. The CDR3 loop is CASSIDRLAGWGTQYF. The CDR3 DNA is TGTGCCAGTAGTATAGATCGTCTAGCGGGATGGGGTACGCAGTATTTT.

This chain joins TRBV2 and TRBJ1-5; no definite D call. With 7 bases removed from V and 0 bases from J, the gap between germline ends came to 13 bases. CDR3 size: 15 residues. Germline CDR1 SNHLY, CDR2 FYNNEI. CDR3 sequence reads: CASTPRRNSNQPQHF. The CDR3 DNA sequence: TGTGCCAGCACCCCCCGTCGCAATAGCAATCAGCCCCAGCATTTT.